These 18 T cell receptor beta chains share one sample of origin, sequenced in a study of monozygotic twins with inflammatory bowel disease. TCRdb re-called the 5' RACE reads and catalogs CDR3 proteins one per entry, DNA excluded. The sample has about 160,000 distinct CDR3 sequences; the top ten hold 2.8%. Material for sequencing was blood. Receptors were obtained from a human donor with ulcerative colitis or Crohn's disease, or a healthy co-twin of an affected twin (not recorded which).

The CDR3 region is CSVEGRQGNEQFF. The chain combines TRBV29-1 with TRBJ2-1; TCRdb calls TRBD1, which cannot be checked without DNA. The CDR3 is 13 amino acids. Germline V CDR1 and CDR2: SQVTM, ANQGSEA.

The J gene is TRBJ2-3, the V gene TRBV28; TCRdb names TRBD1, which stays unverified in the absence of DNA. Germline CDR1 and CDR2: MDHEN and SYDVKM. CDR3 length: 14 residues. The CDR3 is CASSFSRTGITQYF.

V gene TRBV30 combines with J gene TRBJ2-3; the D gene TCRdb calls, TRBD2, cannot be checked with no DNA. In germline, CDR1 is GTSNPN, CDR2 SVGIG (reference sequence). The CDR3 is made up of 12 amino acids. This chain's CDR3 is CAWSGGIDTQYF.

The genes are TRBV7-3 and TRBJ2-2; TCRdb selects TRBD2, and the lack of DNA leaves this call unchecked. CDR1 is SGHTA, CDR2 FQGTGA, per germline. The length of the CDR3 is 13 residues. The CDR3 reads CASSRDFTGELFF.

This chain connects TRBV28 to TRBJ1-5. Germline CDR1 MDHEN, CDR2 SYDVKM. CDR3 size: 16 residues. CDR3 amino acids: CASSFITRLLNQPQHF. The full variable domain, in which reference TRBV28 and TRBJ1-5 provide the parts outside the CDR3, is DVKVTQSSRYLVKRTGEKVFLECVQDMDHENMFWYRQDPGLGLRLIYFSYDVKMKEKGDIPEGYSVSREKKERFSLILESASTNQTSMYLCASSFITRLLNQPQHFGDGTRLSIL.

The genes are TRBV2 and TRBJ2-2. The CDR3 sequence is 14 residues long. Germline V gives CDR1 SNHLY, CDR2 FYNNEI. CDR3 amino acids: CATKSADNTGELFF.

This chain joins TRBV2 and TRBJ2-5; the TRBD2 assignment by TCRdb is unverifiable without DNA. This CDR3 spans 18 amino acids. The germline V gene encodes CDR1 SNHLY and CDR2 FYNNEI. The chain's CDR3 is CASSDWASGRVGQETQYF.

The V and J genes are TRBV11-2 and TRBJ2-1; no DNA is available, so the TRBD2 call from TCRdb remains unchecked. The CDR3 is 14 amino acids. Germline V CDR1 and CDR2: SGHAT, FQNNGV. The CDR3 here is CASSLVAGIDEQFF.

V and J are TRBV29-1 and TRBJ2-7; there is no DNA to check the TCRdb D call of TRBD1. There are 13 residues in the CDR3. In germline, CDR1 is SQVTM, CDR2 ANQGSEA. The CDR3 is CSATGTGHYEQYF.

This CDR3 reads CASSESLGREQFF. This rearrangement joins TRBV6-4 to TRBJ2-1; checking the TCRdb D call of TRBD1 is not possible without DNA. CDR1 and CDR2 (germline): MRHNA, SNTAGT. The CDR3 covers 13 residues.

The chain links TRBV7-3 to TRBJ2-7; TCRdb selects TRBD1, and the lack of DNA leaves this call unchecked. Germline V gene lookup returns CDR1 SGHTA and CDR2 FQGTGA. The CDR3 contains 13 residues. The CDR3 sequence is CASSLTGGYEQYF.

This chain uses TRBV5-1 with TRBJ1-1; the D call from TCRdb, TRBD1, cannot be confirmed without DNA. The germline CDR1 and CDR2 sequences are SGHRS and YFSETQ. The CDR3 consists of 13 residues. This CDR3 is CASSPGGGTEAFF.

The chain employs TRBV20-1 and TRBJ2-5; TCRdb's D call, TRBD1, is unchecked because there is no DNA. The CDR3 runs to 15 residues. Germline lookup yields CDR1 DFQATT and CDR2 SNEGSKA (reference sequence). CDR3 sequence: CSASFPDRRKETQYF.

V gene TRBV20-1 combines with J gene TRBJ2-1; TCRdb selects TRBD1, and the lack of DNA leaves this call unchecked. From germline, CDR1 is DFQATT and CDR2 SNEGSKA (reference sequence). The CDR3 has 12 residues. CDR3 sequence reads: CSANRGLGEQFF.

The rearrangement joins TRBV7-2 to TRBJ2-3; TCRdb designates TRBD2, a call that cannot be tested without DNA. CDR1 and CDR2 (germline): SGHTA, FQGNSA. This CDR3 region has 17 residues. CDR3 protein: CASSLASSGLSTDTQYF.

The chain couples TRBV5-1 to TRBJ1-2; TCRdb calls TRBD1, which cannot be checked without DNA. The CDR3 runs to 14 residues. Germline V gene sequence: CDR1 SGHRS, CDR2 YFSETQ. Here the CDR3 reads CASSTGGTNYGYTF.

J is TRBJ2-6 and V is TRBV7-9; TCRdb's D call of TRBD1 is untestable without DNA. Germline V gene lookup returns CDR1 SEHNR and CDR2 FQNEAQ (reference sequence). The CDR3 is 20 amino acids. This CDR3 is CASSPPGSAEGSSGANVLTF.

The chain combines TRBV7-8 with TRBJ2-1; TCRdb's D call of TRBD1 is untestable without DNA. Germline V gene data show CDR1 as SGHVS and CDR2 as FQNEAQ. The CDR3 length is 15 residues. CDR3 region: CASSDPWAYNNEQFF.